This is a list of T cell receptor beta chains from one sample in a study of T cells in localized non-small cell lung cancer. Profiling relied on immunoSEQ multiplex PCR, and the TCRdb table lists in-frame clones only, not all of them. The table includes around 26,000 clones, around 91% detected once. The input for sequencing was peripheral blood, taken before any cancer treatment. The receptors here all came from a woman between 40 and 69 years old with stage I lung adenocarcinoma. The CDR3 runs from the conserved cysteine through the conserved F or W. A D gene is named only where the DNA matches it firmly. A clone size is listed for some rows: how often the clone was seen (once, few, many), or a class if it is expanded.

TRBV6-6	TRBJ1-6	.	.	CASSTTQAHWASPLHF	TGTGCCAGCAGTACCACCCAGGCACACTGGGCTTCACCCCTCCACTTT
TRBV27	TRBJ2-1	.	.	CASTSSGTVTAFNEQFF	TGTGCCAGCACCTCGTCGGGAACCGTGACCGCCTTCAATGAGCAGTTCTTC
TRBV7-2	TRBJ1-1	.	.	CASSVYPYSGAEAFF	TGTGCCAGCAGCGTCTACCCCTATTCGGGTGCTGAAGCTTTCTTT
TRBV30	TRBJ1-2	.	.	CAWSRQGSVVYGYTF	TGTGCCTGGAGTCGGCAGGGCTCTGTGGTCTATGGCTACACCTTC
TRBV28	TRBJ2-7	.	TRBD1	CASRPTRDRGYEQYF	TGTGCCAGCAGGCCGACAAGGGACAGGGGCTACGAGCAGTACTTC
TRBV6-6	TRBJ1-1	.	.	CASSPTWGRTEAFF	TGTGCCAGCAGTCCAACATGGGGTAGGACTGAAGCTTTCTTT
TRBV5-1	TRBJ2-6	.	TRBD1	CASSLGTGPGANVLTF	TGCGCCAGCAGCTTGGGGACAGGGCCTGGGGCCAACGTCCTGACTTTC
TRBV6-5	TRBJ1-6	once	.	CASSSRRGGHSPLHF	TGTGCCAGCAGTTCCCGGAGGGGGGGGCATTCACCCCTCCACTTT
TRBV11-2	TRBJ1-1	.	TRBD1	CASSLEQGTEAFF	TGTGCCAGCAGCTTGGAACAGGGGACTGAAGCTTTCTTT
TRBV30	TRBJ1-5	.	TRBD1	CACQSTGTENQPQHF	TGTGCCTGCCAATCTACCGGGACAGAGAATCAGCCCCAGCATTTT
TRBV7-9	TRBJ1-1	.	.	CASSSRDTEAFF	TGTGCCAGCAGCAGCAGGGACACTGAAGCTTTCTTT
TRBV7-2	TRBJ1-3	.	.	CASSFPAYSGNTIYF	TGTGCCAGCAGCTTCCCAGCCTACTCTGGAAACACCATATATTTT
TRBV7-6	TRBJ2-7	.	.	CASSLYGVGEQYF	TGTGCCAGCAGCTTATACGGGGTTGGCGAGCAGTACTTC
TRBV5-6	TRBJ2-1	.	.	CASSSLADFYNEQFF	TGTGCCAGCAGCTCCTTAGCGGACTTCTACAATGAGCAGTTCTTC
TRBV6-1	TRBJ2-7	.	TRBD2	CASSDVSGTSYEQYF	TGTGCCAGCAGTGATGTAAGCGGGACCTCCTACGAGCAGTACTTC
TRBV6-1	TRBJ1-5	.	TRBD1	CATLQGAQPQHF	TGTGCCACGCTGCAGGGGGCTCAGCCCCAGCATTTT
TRBV7-2	TRBJ2-1	.	.	CASSPTPGTTSSYNEQFF	TGTGCCAGCAGCCCAACCCCCGGGACAACCTCCTCCTACAATGAGCAGTTCTTC
TRBV27	TRBJ2-2	.	TRBD2	CASSSSYSGGSTGELFF	TGTGCCAGCAGTTCCTCTTATAGCGGGGGCAGCACCGGGGAGCTGTTTTTT
TRBV5-6	TRBJ2-1	.	.	CASSFRGSSYNEQFF	TGTGCCAGCAGCTTTCGGGGTAGCTCCTACAATGAGCAGTTCTTC